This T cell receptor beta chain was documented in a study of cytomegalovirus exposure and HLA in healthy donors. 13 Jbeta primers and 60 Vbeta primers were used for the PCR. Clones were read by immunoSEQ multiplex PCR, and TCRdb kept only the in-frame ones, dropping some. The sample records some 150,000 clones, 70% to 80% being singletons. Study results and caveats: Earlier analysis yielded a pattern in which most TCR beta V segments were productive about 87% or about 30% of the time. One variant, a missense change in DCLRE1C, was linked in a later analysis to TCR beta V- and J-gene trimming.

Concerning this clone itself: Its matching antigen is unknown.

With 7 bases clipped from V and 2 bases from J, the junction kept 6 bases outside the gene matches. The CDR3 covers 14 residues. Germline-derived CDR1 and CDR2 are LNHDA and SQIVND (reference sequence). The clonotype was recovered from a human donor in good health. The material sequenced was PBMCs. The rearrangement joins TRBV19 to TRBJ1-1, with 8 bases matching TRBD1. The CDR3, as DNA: TGTGCCAGTACCCAGACAGGGGCCAACACTGAAGCTTTCTTT. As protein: CASTQTGANTEAFF.